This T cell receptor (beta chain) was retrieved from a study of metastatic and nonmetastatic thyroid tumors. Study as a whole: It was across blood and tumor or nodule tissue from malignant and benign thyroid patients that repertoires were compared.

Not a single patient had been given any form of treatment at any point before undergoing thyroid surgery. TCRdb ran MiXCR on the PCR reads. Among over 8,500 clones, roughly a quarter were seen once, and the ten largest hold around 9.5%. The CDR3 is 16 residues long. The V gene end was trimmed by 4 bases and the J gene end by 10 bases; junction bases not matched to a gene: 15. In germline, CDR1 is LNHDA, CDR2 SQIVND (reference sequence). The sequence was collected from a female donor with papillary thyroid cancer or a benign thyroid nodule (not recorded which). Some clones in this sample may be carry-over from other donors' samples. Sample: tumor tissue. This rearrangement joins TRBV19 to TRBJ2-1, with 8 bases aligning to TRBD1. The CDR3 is CASSTPGGVLRNEQFF. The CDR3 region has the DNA TGTGCCAGTAGTACCCCAGGGGGCGTTCTTAGGAACGAGCAGTTCTTC. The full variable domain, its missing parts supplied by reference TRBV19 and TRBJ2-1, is DGGITQSPKYLFRKEGQNVTLSCEQNLNHDAMYWYRQDPGQGLRLIYYSQIVNDFQKGDIAEGYSVSREKKESFPLTVTSAQKNPTAFYLCASSTPGGVLRNEQFFGPGTRLTVL.